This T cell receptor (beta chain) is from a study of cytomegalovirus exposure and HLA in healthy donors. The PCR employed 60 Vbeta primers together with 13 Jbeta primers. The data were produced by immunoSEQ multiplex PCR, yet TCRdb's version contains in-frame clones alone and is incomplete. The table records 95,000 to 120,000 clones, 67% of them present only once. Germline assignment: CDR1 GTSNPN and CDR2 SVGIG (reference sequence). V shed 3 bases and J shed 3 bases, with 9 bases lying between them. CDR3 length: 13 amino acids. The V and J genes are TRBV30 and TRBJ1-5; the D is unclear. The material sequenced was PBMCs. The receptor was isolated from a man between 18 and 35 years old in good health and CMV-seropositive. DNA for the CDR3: TGTGCCTGGAGCCTAAATGACAATCAGCCCCAGCATTTT. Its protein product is CAWSLNDNQPQHF. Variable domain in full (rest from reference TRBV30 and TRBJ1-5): SQTIHQWPATLVQPVGSPLSLECTVEGTSNPNLYWYRQAAGRGLQLLFYSVGIGQISSEVPQNLSASRPQDRQFILSSKKLLLSDSGFYLCAWSLNDNQPQHFGDGTRLSIL.